This T cell receptor beta chain was found in a study of cytomegalovirus exposure and HLA in healthy donors. Study-level results: Most observed TCR sequences were rare, whereas some public TCRs were detected in many donors.

This clone was picked up a small number of times. Its antigen is not identified. The PCR had 60 Vbeta and 13 Jbeta primers. Data came from immunoSEQ multiplex PCR; TCRdb stores just in-frame clones and leaves some out. There are under 200,000 clones in the sample; about three quarters occur only once, and over 12% lies in the top ten. The ends were cut back, 2 bases at V and 5 bases at J, with 13 bases in the middle. CDR1 and CDR2 (germline): SEHNR, FQNEAQ (reference sequence). The CDR3 runs 14 residues. The sequence was obtained from a man between 45 and 60 years old in good health and CMV-seropositive. The rearrangement links TRBV7-9 to TRBJ2-7; possible D gene TRBD1, 6 bases. The sample consisted of PBMCs. DNA of the CDR3: TGTGCCAGCAGCTTAACCGGACAGCCCCACGAGCAGTACTTC. Protein product: CASSLTGQPHEQYF.